One and the same sample provided the 23 T cell receptor beta chains below, sequenced in a study of T cells in Graves' hyperthyroidism and ophthalmopathy. Template material for amplifying TCR beta CDR3 regions consisted of RNA transcripts. During a first-round RT-PCR of the TCR CDR3, the HTBI primer set was used. TCRdb redid the calling of the multiplex PCR reads with MiXCR, one entry per CDR3 protein. The sample lists about 840,000 distinct CDR3 sequences; 38% were seen once. Specimen: blood. These receptors came from a man younger than 30 with Graves' hyperthyroidism.

The table lists this clonotype with a few counts. This chain uses TRBV7-9 with TRBJ1-1; D is ambiguous. V lost 1 base and J 3 bases, leaving 9 bases between the germline ends. CDR3 size: 14 residues. Looked up from germline, CDR1 is SEHNR and CDR2 is FQNEAQ (reference sequence). The CDR3 DNA sequence: TGTGCCAGCAGCTTAGTGGAGGTGTACACTGAAGCTTTCTTT. It codes for CASSLVEVYTEAFF.

This clonotype was detected many times. The chain carries TRBV19 and TRBJ1-5; D is ambiguous. The CDR3 is 13 residues long. V shed 9 bases and J shed 6 bases, with 15 bases lying between them. The germline V gene has CDR1 LNHDA and CDR2 SQIVND (reference sequence). The CDR3 reads CASMGREGQPQHF. CDR3 sequence (DNA): TGTGCCAGCATGGGGAGGGAGGGTCAGCCCCAGCATTTT.

This sequence joins TRBV6-4 and TRBJ2-7; D is unclear. The germline V gene has CDR1 MRHNA and CDR2 SNTAGT. V lost 2 bases and J lost 8, with 16 bases in between. The CDR3 contains 14 residues. The CDR3 DNA reads TGTGCCAGCAGTGACGGCGGAAATCAGCCCCAGCAGTACTTC. As protein: CASSDGGNQPQQYF.

This clonotype was seen more than once but under ten times. The chain recombines TRBV7-2 with TRBJ2-7; 7 positions agree with TRBD1. J gave up 3 bases and V 5 bases, and 19 bases lay outside the gene matches. In germline, CDR1 is SGHTA, CDR2 FQGNSA. The CDR3 covers 18 residues. CDR3 bases: TGTGCCAGCAGCCTAAGGGGGACAGAAAACATGGGAAACTACGAGCAGTACTTC. Translated, it gives CASSLRGTENMGNYEQYF.

In this sample, this clonotype turned up a few times. V gene TRBV7-2 combines with J gene TRBJ2-2; the match to TRBD2 covers 11 bases. The CDR3 loop spans 16 amino acids. J was trimmed by 2 bases and V by 4 bases; bases with no gene match: 3. Germline V gene data show CDR1 as SGHTA and CDR2 as FQGNSA. The CDR3 sequence is CASSSSGGFNTGELFF. The CDR3 DNA follows: TGTGCCAGCAGCTCTAGCGGGGGGTTTAACACCGGGGAGCTGTTTTTT. The variable domain in full, with the rest retrieved from reference TRBV7-2 and TRBJ2-2, is GAGVSQSPSNKVTEKGKDVELRCDPISGHTALYWYRQSLGQGLEFLIYFQGNSAPDKSGLPSDRFSAERTGGSVSTLTIQRTQQEDSAVYLCASSSSGGFNTGELFFGEGSRLTVL.

This clonotype turned up a few times. The gene calls are TRBV9 and TRBJ1-1; TRBD1 might be the D (5 bases). The length of the CDR3 is 13 residues. Germline lookup yields CDR1 SGDLS and CDR2 YYNGEE. Deletions cut 3 bases from V and 3 bases from J, with 9 bases between. The CDR3 loop is CASSGVGDTEAFF. The CDR3 DNA follows: TGTGCCAGCAGCGGCGTAGGGGACACTGAAGCTTTCTTT.

This chain links TRBV2 with TRBJ1-2; the match to TRBD1 covers 7 bases. Per the germline V gene, CDR1 is SNHLY and CDR2 is FYNNEI. The CDR3 loop spans 18 amino acids. Unmatched junction bases numbered 16, after V lost 5 bases and J lost 1 base. The CDR3 loop reads CASSIRRSGQDINYGYTF. CDR3 coding DNA: TGTGCCAGCAGTATCCGAAGAAGTGGACAGGACATTAACTATGGCTACACCTTC.

The chain uses TRBV7-2 and TRBJ1-5; 7 nucleotides align to TRBD1. The CDR3 runs to 15 residues. In germline, CDR1 is SGHTA, CDR2 FQGNSA. J lost 5 bases, V lost 5 bases, and 9 bases had no gene match. This chain's CDR3 is CASSRGTAGHQPQHF. The CDR3 bases are TGTGCCAGCAGCCGAGGGACAGCGGGCCATCAGCCCCAGCATTTT.

This chain's CDR3 is CASAIGQEAFF. DNA for the CDR3: TGTGCCAGCGCTATTGGACAGGAAGCTTTCTTT. The chain carries TRBV7-9 and TRBJ1-1; tentative D call: TRBD1 (6 bases). Trimming cost V 8 bases and J 8 bases, with 12 bases left between them. The CDR3 runs to 11 residues. Looked up from germline, CDR1 is SEHNR and CDR2 is FQNEAQ (reference sequence).

This clonotype has a count of ten or more. The chain employs TRBV2 and TRBJ2-2, with TRBD1 matching over 8 bases. V lost 8 bases and J lost 4; bases outside the gene matches: 12. Germline V CDR1 and CDR2: SNHLY, FYNNEI. The CDR3 runs to 16 residues. DNA of the CDR3: TGTGCCAGCGGTTCCGACAGGGGTCGGGGCACCGGGGAGCTGTTTTTT. It translates to CASGSDRGRGTGELFF.

The gene calls are TRBV25-1 and TRBJ1-4; D gene uncertain. This CDR3 is built from 16 residues. Trimming removed 6 bases from V and 8 bases from J, with 22 bases in between. The germline gives CDR1 MGHDK, CDR2 SYGVNS. The DNA of the CDR3 is TGTGCCAGCAGGAATCCGGGTTCGAAAGCACAAGAAAAACTGTTTTTT. Translated, it gives CASRNPGSKAQEKLFF.

This clonotype appeared many times. Being one base from a much bigger clone, this may be a read error. The chain has TRBV10-3 and TRBJ1-1; no firm D call. Germline V gives CDR1 ENHRY, CDR2 SYGVKD. The CDR3 is 12 residues long. V was trimmed by 4 bases and J by 0 bases, leaving 3 bases between them. CDR3 in amino acids: CAISAVNTEAFF. Written as DNA, the CDR3 is TGTGCCATCAGTGCGGTGAACACTGAAGCTTTCTTT.

This clonotype was detected a few times. The chain recombines TRBV7-9 with TRBJ1-2, with TRBD1 matching over 9 bases. CDR1 and CDR2 (germline): SEHNR, FQNEAQ (reference sequence). This CDR3 is 15 amino acids long. V shed 10 bases and J 8 bases; nucleotides not matched to a gene: 17. The CDR3 DNA reads as TGTGCCACCCCTTCGAGGGACAGGGCTGAGGGGGGCTACACCTTC. Its translation: CATPSRDRAEGGYTF.

J is TRBJ2-7 and V is TRBV6-4; the D is unclear. The CDR3 loop spans 12 amino acids. The V end lost 6 bases, the J end lost 2 bases, and 8 bases lay between the germline ends. In germline, CDR1 is MRHNA, CDR2 SNTAGT. Here the CDR3 DNA reads TGTGCCAGCAGCGCTCCCCCCTACGAGCAGTACTTC. This translates into CASSAPPYEQYF.

This rearrangement joins TRBV9 to TRBJ2-7; 10 bases map to TRBD1. The CDR3 loop spans 14 amino acids. The germline V gene encodes CDR1 SGDLS and CDR2 YYNGEE. The junction had 11 bases not matched to a gene; V was cut back by 7 bases and J by 7 bases. In DNA form, the CDR3 reads TGTGCCAGCGTAGAACCGGGACAGGGGTCGGAGCAGTACTTC. It translates to CASVEPGQGSEQYF.

This clonotype has just a few counts. The chain uses TRBV19 and TRBJ1-3; no definite D call. In germline, CDR1 is LNHDA, CDR2 SQIVND (reference sequence). The CDR3 spans 15 residues. Trimming pared 5 bases from V and 0 bases from J, leaving 11 bases between. CDR3 nucleotides: TGTGCCAGTAGTTCGGCAGAAGGCTCTGGAAACACCATATATTTT. Translating gives CASSSAEGSGNTIYF.

This clonotype was recorded a few times. This chain links TRBV7-9 with TRBJ2-5, with D possibly TRBD2 on 6 matching bases. Between the trimmed V and J ends, which lost 5 bases and 5 bases, there was a span of 21 bases. The CDR3 runs to 16 residues. Germline V gene data show CDR1 as SEHNR and CDR2 as FQNEAQ (reference sequence). For the CDR3, the DNA is TGTGCCAGCAGCGCCGTGCTGGCGGGATGGGGGGAGACCCAGTACTTC. Encoded protein: CASSAVLAGWGETQYF.

The table lists this clonotype with a count of one. V usage is TRBV19 and J usage is TRBJ2-7, with 8 bases matching TRBD1. There are 14 residues in the CDR3. CDR1 and CDR2 (germline): LNHDA, SQIVND (reference sequence). Unmatched junction bases numbered 4, after V lost 5 bases and J lost 1 base. CDR3 residues: CASSLWTGSYEQYF. As DNA, the CDR3 is TGTGCCAGTAGTTTGTGGACAGGGTCCTACGAGCAGTACTTC.

The chain combines TRBV12-5 with TRBJ1-1; 7 bases are shared with TRBD1. Looked up from germline, CDR1 is LGHNT and CDR2 is FRNRAP. CDR3 length equals 13 residues. After removal of 5 bases from V and 4 bases from J, the junction contained 4 bases not matched to a gene. CDR3: CASGEQGSTEAFF. In DNA, the CDR3 is TGTGCTAGTGGTGAACAGGGGTCCACTGAAGCTTTCTTT. Full variable domain (rest looked up from reference TRBV12-5 and TRBJ1-1): DARVTQTPRHKVTEMGQEVTMRCQPILGHNTVFWYRQTMMQGLELLAYFRNRAPLDDSGMPKDRFSAEMPDATLATLKIQPSEPRDSAVYFCASGEQGSTEAFFGQGTRLTVV.

The chain recombines TRBV10-3 with TRBJ2-5; weak D call: TRBD2 (5 bases). Germline CDR1 reads ENHRY; CDR2 reads SYGVKD. Trimming cost V 3 bases and J 7 bases, with 9 bases left between them. The CDR3 has 12 residues. CDR3 nucleotide sequence: TGTGCCATCAGTGACGGGAAGGGGACCCAGTACTTC. This translates into CAISDGKGTQYF.

The chain links TRBV9 to TRBJ2-5, with D unresolved. The germline V gene has CDR1 SGDLS and CDR2 YYNGEE. Trimming left V 0 bases short and J 1 base short, with 7 bases between. The CDR3 has 14 residues. The CDR3, as DNA: TGTGCCAGCAGCGTAGATGGTTCCCAAGAGACCCAGTACTTC. Protein: CASSVDGSQETQYF.

The sample holds many counts of this clonotype. The rearrangement links TRBV10-2 to TRBJ2-7, with D possibly matching TRBD1 (6 bases). Looked up from germline, CDR1 is WSHSY and CDR2 is SAAADI. This CDR3 region has 13 residues. Trimming took off 4 bases at V and 5 bases at J, with 12 bases between the two ends. CDR3 sequence reads: CASSAGQINEQYF. The CDR3 DNA is TGCGCCAGCAGTGCCGGACAGATTAACGAGCAGTACTTC.

The DNA of the CDR3 is TGTGCCAGTAGTATTGGGGATATGCGACTCTACGAGCAGTACTTC. Protein product: CASSIGDMRLYEQYF. The V call is TRBV19, the J call TRBJ2-7; D uncertain. Trimming pared 3 bases from V and 3 bases from J, leaving 15 bases between. The CDR3 is 15 residues long. Looked up from germline, CDR1 is LNHDA and CDR2 is SQIVND (reference sequence). Filled out from reference TRBV19 and TRBJ2-7, the complete variable domain reads DGGITQSPKYLFRKEGQNVTLSCEQNLNHDAMYWYRQDPGQGLRLIYYSQIVNDFQKGDIAEGYSVSREKKESFPLTVTSAQKNPTAFYLCASSIGDMRLYEQYFGPGTRLTVT.